Below, 2 T cell receptor beta chains from the same sample are listed, as sequenced in a study of beta chain features in type 1 diabetes. The study reverse transcribed the entire isolated RNA, so it sequenced expressed TCRB transcripts. Here immunoSEQ multiplex PCR was the method, and the copy in TCRdb shows in-frame clones only, minus some. Of tens of thousands of clones in the sample, around 50% are singletons; the top ten hold around 2.1%. Sequencing was carried out using Tregs from blood. The receptors originated from a young woman in good health.

This CDR3 reads CASSLFGGSTNEQYF. CDR3 coding DNA: TGTGCCAGCAGCTTGTTTGGCGGGAGTACCAACGAGCAGTACTTC. The V gene is TRBV5-6, the J gene TRBJ2-5, with 7 bases matching TRBD2. The DNA end is a closer match to TRBJ2-7, so the J assignment may be wrong. Germline V lookup: CDR1 SGHDT, CDR2 YYEEEE. This CDR3 comprises 15 residues.

This chain links TRBV27 with TRBJ2-2, with D possibly TRBD2 on 5 matching bases. Trimming pared 9 bases from V and 4 bases from J, leaving 6 bases between. CDR3 length equals 11 residues. Germline assignment: CDR1 MNHEY and CDR2 SMNVEV (reference sequence). CDR3: CASRGTGELFF. As DNA, the CDR3 is TGTGCCAGTCGGGGCACCGGGGAGCTGTTTTTT.